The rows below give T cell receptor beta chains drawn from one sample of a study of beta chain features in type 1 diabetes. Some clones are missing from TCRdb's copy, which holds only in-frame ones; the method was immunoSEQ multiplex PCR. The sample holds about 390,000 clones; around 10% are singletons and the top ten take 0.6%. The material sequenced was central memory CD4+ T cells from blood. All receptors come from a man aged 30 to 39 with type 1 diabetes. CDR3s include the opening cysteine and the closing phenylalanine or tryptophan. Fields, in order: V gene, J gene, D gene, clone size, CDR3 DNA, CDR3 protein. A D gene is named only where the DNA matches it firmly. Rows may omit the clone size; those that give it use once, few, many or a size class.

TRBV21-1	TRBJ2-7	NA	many	TGTGCCAGCAGCAAAGAATCAACAGTCTTTGAGGAGCAGTACTTC	CASSKESTVFEEQYF
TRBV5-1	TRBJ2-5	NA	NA	TGCGCCAGCAGCGAACGGACAGACCAAGAGACCCAGTACTTC	CASSERTDQETQYF
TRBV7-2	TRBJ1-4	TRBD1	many	TGTGCCAGCAGCCTGACAGGGGTCAGTGTAAAACTGTTTTTT	CASSLTGVSVKLFF
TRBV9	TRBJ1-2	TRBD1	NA	TGTGCCAGCAGCGAGCAGACAGGGGCGGGCTACACCTTC	CASSEQTGAGYTF
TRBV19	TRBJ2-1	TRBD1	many	TGTGCCAGTAGTGGGACAGTGAACAATGAGCAGTTCTTC	CASSGTVNNEQFF
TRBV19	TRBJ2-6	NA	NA	TGTGCCAGTATGCTTTGGGGGCGCTCTGGGGCCAACGTCCTGACTTTC	CASMLWGRSGANVLTF
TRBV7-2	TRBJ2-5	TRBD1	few	TGTGCCAGCAGCGGGGGGACAGGGGAGACCCAGTACTTC	CASSGGTGETQYF
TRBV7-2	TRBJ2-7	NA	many	TGTGCCAGCAGCGTAAACTACGAGCAGTACTTC	CASSVNYEQYF
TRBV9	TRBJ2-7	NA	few	TGTGCCAGCAGCACAGGACAGTCCACCTACGAGCAGTACTTC	CASSTGQSTYEQYF
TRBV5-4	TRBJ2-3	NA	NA	TGTGCCAGCAGCTTGGATACAGATACGCAGTATTTT	CASSLDTDTQYF